These 25 T cell receptor beta chains came from one sample sequenced in a study of regulatory T cells in long-lasting Graves disease. Time point: persistent/refractory GD, antithyroid drugs over 5 years with positive TRAb. PBMC-extracted RNA yielded the TCR library. Researchers made TCR beta libraries by using iRepertoire HTBI primers and running Arm-PCR on CDR3 regions. TCRdb re-called the multiplex PCR reads through MiXCR, storing one row per CDR3 protein. The repertoire holds about 430,000 distinct CDR3 sequences, with approximately 22% as singletons. The material was peripheral blood mononuclear cells (PBMCs), obtained when the disease was refractory, from a patient treated with antithyroid drugs. These receptors all stem from a female donor with Graves disease.

This clonotype was found a few times. The V and J genes are TRBV24-1 and TRBJ1-2; D remains unclear. CDR1 and CDR2 from the germline V gene are KGHDR and SFDVKD. The V gene lost 5 bases and the J gene lost 6 bases, with 9 bases spanning the gap. The CDR3 is 12 amino acids. The CDR3, as DNA: TGTGCCACCAGTGGCCACGAACATGGCTACACCTTC. Residues: CATSGHEHGYTF.

The chain has TRBV4-1 and TRBJ2-6; weak D call: TRBD1 (5 bases). The V and J ends lost 8 bases and 0 bases respectively, with 8 bases between them. The CDR3 is 14 residues long. The germline V gene has CDR1 MGHRA and CDR2 YSYEKL. CDR3 protein: CASGQNSGANVLTF. The CDR3 DNA follows: TGCGCCAGCGGACAAAACTCTGGGGCCAACGTCCTGACTTTC.

This clonotype was found many times. The chain uses TRBV4-1 and TRBJ1-4; D may be TRBD1 (6 bases). This CDR3 has 14 residues. Germline assignment: CDR1 MGHRA and CDR2 YSYEKL. Deletions cut 1 base from V and 7 bases from J, with 10 bases between. This chain's CDR3 is CASSQAQGPEKLFF. The CDR3 region has the DNA TGCGCCAGCAGCCAAGCACAGGGACCTGAAAAACTGTTTTTT.

There are a few counts of this clonotype. The chain employs TRBV7-9 and TRBJ2-5, with TRBD1 identical over 7 bases. The germline CDR1 and CDR2 sequences are SEHNR and FQNEAQ (reference sequence). Trimming took 5 bases from V and 2 from J; bases not matched to a gene: 5. The CDR3 extends over 14 amino acids. CDR3 region: CASSPVRGQETQYF. The DNA of the CDR3 is TGTGCCAGCAGCCCGGTCAGGGGGCAAGAGACCCAGTACTTC.

The genes are TRBV24-1 and TRBJ2-1, with D possibly being TRBD2 (6 bases). This CDR3 spans 17 amino acids. Trimming removed 2 bases at V and 1 base at J, with 14 bases between. Germline CDR1 reads KGHDR; CDR2 reads SFDVKD. DNA of the CDR3: TGTGCCACCAGTGATTCCCTTTACGGGGGATCCTACAATGAGCAGTTCTTC. It is translated as CATSDSLYGGSYNEQFF.

The sample holds a few counts of this clonotype. V is TRBV5-1 and J is TRBJ1-2, with TRBD1 identical over 7 bases. The CDR3 runs 15 residues. CDR1 SGHRS and CDR2 YFSETQ come from the germline V gene. The trim removed 0 bases at V and 3 bases at J, leaving 5 bases unmatched. DNA of the CDR3: TGCGCCAGCAGCTTGGGACAGGGTTTTGACTATGGCTACACCTTC. Encoded protein: CASSLGQGFDYGYTF.

The gene calls are TRBV3-1 and TRBJ2-1; a possible D gene is TRBD2 (5 bases). Trimming took off 0 bases at V and 8 bases at J, with 17 bases between the two ends. The V gene's germline CDR1 is LGHDT and CDR2 YNNKEL (reference sequence). The CDR3 has 16 amino acids. CDR3 nucleotides: TGTGCCAGCAGCCAAGATAGGGCTAGCTCTCGCGATGAGCAGTTCTTC. It yields the protein CASSQDRASSRDEQFF.

The sample holds many counts of this clonotype. The CDR3 is CAISTTGQGAGNTEAFF. In DNA, the CDR3 is TGTGCCATCAGTACAACGGGACAGGGGGCGGGGAACACTGAAGCTTTCTTT. The V and J genes are TRBV10-3 and TRBJ1-1; 12 nucleotides match TRBD1. V shed 5 bases and J 1 base; nucleotides not matched to a gene: 8. Per germline, CDR1 ENHRY and CDR2 SYGVKD. The CDR3 totals 17 residues.

This clonotype has at least ten counts. V and J are TRBV6-1 and TRBJ1-2; no reliable D call. Deletions cut 5 bases from V and 2 bases from J, with 21 bases between. There are 17 residues in the CDR3. The V gene's germline CDR1 is MNHNS and CDR2 SASEGT. The chain's CDR3 is CASSPPLAGGLNYGYTF. The CDR3 DNA reads TGTGCCAGCAGTCCACCCCTAGCGGGAGGTCTAAACTATGGCTACACCTTC.

To note about this clonotype: A much larger clonotype is one base distant, so this may be a read error. The chain uses TRBV6-2 or TRBV6-3 and TRBJ1-1; D is ambiguous. Germline CDR1 and CDR2: MNHEY and SVGEGT. This CDR3 is 13 amino acids long. CDR3 residues: CASIRQPNTGAFF. The CDR3 DNA sequence: TGTGCCAGCATAAGGCAGCCGAACACTGGAGCTTTCTTT.

There are many counts of this clonotype. V usage is TRBV15 and J usage is TRBJ1-1, with 8 bases matching TRBD1. The V gene's germline CDR1 is LNHNV and CDR2 YYDKDF (reference sequence). The J segment lost 1 base and the V segment lost 1 base, leaving 2 bases of the junction unmatched. This CDR3 has 15 amino acids. The CDR3 loop reads CATSRAGGKNTEAFF. CDR3 DNA: TGTGCCACCAGCAGAGCAGGGGGCAAGAACACTGAAGCTTTCTTT.

This clonotype came up many times. In nucleotides, the CDR3 is TGTGCCAGCAGTGGGGACCTCAATCAGCCCCAGCATTTT. Its protein product is CASSGDLNQPQHF. V gene TRBV27 combines with J gene TRBJ1-5; D possibly corresponds to TRBD1 (5 bases). V was pared by 5 bases and J by 3 bases, with 8 bases between. CDR1 and CDR2 from the germline V gene are MNHEY and SMNVEV (reference sequence). The CDR3 is made up of 13 amino acids.

This CDR3 is CASSLSTVANTEAFF. CDR3 coding DNA: TGTGCCAGCAGTTTATCGACGGTGGCAAACACTGAAGCTTTCTTT. The V call is TRBV27, the J call TRBJ1-1; D not certain. Trimming left V 0 bases short and J 2 bases short, with 10 bases between. The CDR3 extends over 15 amino acids. Germline V CDR1 and CDR2: MNHEY, SMNVEV (reference sequence).

This clonotype was recorded a few times. This sequence joins TRBV4-1 and TRBJ2-5; D call uncertain. The germline V gene has CDR1 MGHRA and CDR2 YSYEKL. V gave up 10 bases and J gave up 0 bases, with 15 bases separating them. This CDR3 is 14 amino acids long. In DNA form, the CDR3 reads TGCGCCACCCGTCTGGATTTGTACCAAGAGACCCAGTACTTC. Protein product: CATRLDLYQETQYF.

A remark on this clonotype: With a much larger clone just one base away, this may be a read error. Without the conserved terminal phenylalanine or tryptophan, this CDR3 likely stems from a read error. This sequence joins TRBV20-1 and TRBJ2-5; D call uncertain. The CDR3 loop spans 12 amino acids. The ends were cut back, 5 bases at V and 1 base at J, with 8 bases in the middle. Per the germline V gene, CDR1 is DFQATT and CDR2 is SNEGSKA (reference sequence). CDR3 in amino acids: CSAPKIQETQYI. Here the CDR3 DNA reads TGCAGTGCTCCAAAGATCCAAGAGACCCAGTACATC.

This clonotype was seen more than once but under ten times. The chain combines TRBV27 with TRBJ2-7; 10 bases map to TRBD1. J gave up 6 bases and V 5 bases, and 7 bases lay outside the gene matches. The germline CDR1 and CDR2 sequences are MNHEY and SMNVEV (reference sequence). The CDR3 has 14 residues. CDR3 DNA sequence: TGTGCCAGCAGTCAAGGGACAGGGGTGGGCGAGCAGTACTTC. This translates into CASSQGTGVGEQYF.

In this sample, this clonotype turned up a few times. The gene calls are TRBV5-1 and TRBJ2-2, with TRBD2 matching 12 bases. The trim removed 0 bases at V and 0 bases at J, leaving 3 bases unmatched. CDR1 and CDR2 from the germline V gene are SGHRS and YFSETQ. This CDR3 has 18 residues. CDR3 coding DNA: TGCGCCAGCAGCTTGGAAGCTAGCGGGAGGGCGAACACCGGGGAGCTGTTTTTT. It is translated as CASSLEASGRANTGELFF.

The chain couples TRBV19 to TRBJ1-3; D gene unclear. V was clipped by 4 bases and J by 0 bases, with 13 bases between them. The CDR3 runs 16 residues. The germline V gene encodes CDR1 LNHDA and CDR2 SQIVND (reference sequence). CDR3 DNA sequence: TGTGCCAGTAGTACTGGACCTCAGAGCTCTGGAAACACCATATATTTT. This encodes CASSTGPQSSGNTIYF.

This clonotype was seen more than once but under ten times. V usage is TRBV18 and J usage is TRBJ2-7; perhaps TRBD1 as D (5 bases). This CDR3 is built from 15 residues. CDR1 KGHSH and CDR2 LQKENI come from the germline V gene. Trimming shortened V by 0 bases and J by 4 bases, and 13 bases separated the two germline ends. CDR3 amino acids: CASSPPLQGIYEQYF. The CDR3, as DNA: TGTGCCAGCTCACCACCTCTCCAGGGTATTTACGAGCAGTACTTC.

This clonotype occurred many times. CDR3 nucleotide sequence: TGTGCCAGCAGGACCGGGACAGGATCCTACGAGCAGTACTTC. Translating gives CASRTGTGSYEQYF. V gene TRBV28 combines with J gene TRBJ2-7, with 8 bases fitting TRBD1. This CDR3 has 14 amino acids. V was clipped by 6 bases and J by 1 base; unmatched bases: 5. The germline V gene encodes CDR1 MDHEN and CDR2 SYDVKM.

This clonotype was observed at least ten times. The gene calls are TRBV27 and TRBJ1-1, with D unresolved. Germline V gene lookup returns CDR1 MNHEY and CDR2 SMNVEV (reference sequence). CDR3 size: 14 residues. Trimming stripped 8 bases from V and 5 bases from J, with 18 bases between. Here the CDR3 DNA reads TGTGCCAGCCGCCGACCCGAGAGGAGTACTGAAGCTTTCTTT. This sequence encodes CASRRPERSTEAFF.

This chain links TRBV5-6 with TRBJ1-2; the D is unclear. CDR3 length: 15 residues. CDR1 and CDR2 (germline): SGHDT, YYEEEE. Trimming stripped 5 bases from V and 2 bases from J, with 16 bases between. The CDR3, as DNA: TGTGCCAGCAGTTTCGGGCGGGGAAGGAACTATGGCTACACCTTC. This encodes CASSFGRGRNYGYTF. Full variable domain (outside the CDR3, taken from reference TRBV5-6 and TRBJ1-2): DAGVTQSPTHLIKTRGQQVTLRCSPKSGHDTVSWYQQALGQGPQFIFQYYEEEERQRGNFPDRFSGHQFPNYSSELNVNALLLGDSALYLCASSFGRGRNYGYTFGSGTRLTVV.

Points on this clonotype: A single base separates this from a much larger clone, so it may be a read error. The rearrangement joins TRBV20-1 to TRBJ2-1; D perhaps matches TRBD2 (7 bases). V lost 4 bases, J lost 6 bases, and 13 bases lay in between. The CDR3 totals 13 residues. In germline, CDR1 is DFQATT, CDR2 SNEGSKA (reference sequence). The CDR3 sequence: CSANGGGGNEQFF. CDR3 sequence (DNA): TGCAGTGCTAATGGAGGGGGGGGCAATGAGCAGTTCTTC.

This clonotype was observed many times. The chain combines TRBV2 with TRBJ2-7; D is ambiguous. CDR3 length equals 11 residues. Trimming stripped 7 bases from V and 4 bases from J, with 8 bases between. CDR1 is SNHLY, CDR2 FYNNEI, per germline. The chain's CDR3 is CASIQEYEQYF. CDR3 sequence (DNA): TGTGCCAGCATCCAGGAGTACGAGCAGTACTTC.

This clonotype was found many times. The V and J genes are TRBV6-5 and TRBJ1-1; weak D call: TRBD1 (5 bases). CDR3 size: 15 residues. Between the trimmed V and J ends, which lost 0 bases and 3 bases, there was a span of 11 bases. Germline CDR1 and CDR2: MNHEY and SVGAGI. DNA for the CDR3: TGTGCCAGCAGTTACTCGATTGTAGGGGACACTGAAGCTTTCTTT. This gives the protein CASSYSIVGDTEAFF.